The 12 T cell receptor beta chains presented below share a single source sample, sequenced in a study of blood T cell repertoires in COVID-19 (dated by TCRdb to 2018 to 2020). Receptor amplification or capture employed the immunoSEQ multiplex PCR assay. As stored in TCRdb, this immuneACCESS dataset retains in-frame rearrangements with V and J assigned. A fraction of the clones does not appear; measured against another copy, unresolved V genes explain less than half of the discrepancy, and the remainder lacks a known reason. The table for this sample lists about 62,000 clones; around 87% of them were counted only once. Of the sample, roughly 18% falls within the top ten clones. Sequences were obtained from peripheral blood. The receptors come from a woman aged 55-70 years with COVID-19, enrolled during active disease.

Turning to this clone: A junction boundary mismatches the germline segment, possibly from a read error. V is TRBV20-1 and J is TRBJ2-7, with TRBD1 matching 11 bases. Germline CDR1 reads DFQATT; CDR2 reads SNEGSKA (reference sequence). The CDR3 loop spans 14 amino acids. DNA for the CDR3: TGCAGTGCTAGTATCCCGGGGACAGGGGGAGCGCAAGACTTC. Encoded protein: CSASIPGTGGAQDF.

This rearrangement joins TRBV7-3 to TRBJ2-1; TRBD2 agrees at 12 bases. This CDR3 contains 17 residues. Germline V gives CDR1 SGHTA, CDR2 FQGTGA. V lost 3 bases and J lost 0; bases outside the gene matches: 3. The CDR3, as DNA: TGTGCCAGCAGCTTCCTAGCGGGGGGGAGCTCCTACAATGAGCAGTTCTTC. Its protein product is CASSFLAGGSSYNEQFF.

The chain uses TRBV6-5 and TRBJ2-1, with TRBD1 matching over 8 bases. Germline-derived CDR1 and CDR2 are MNHEY and SVGAGI. J was trimmed by 2 bases and V by 4 bases; bases with no gene match: 7. The CDR3 totals 16 residues. Here the CDR3 reads CASSSDRGAPYNEQFF. CDR3 DNA sequence: TGTGCCAGCAGTTCAGACAGGGGAGCCCCCTACAATGAGCAGTTCTTC.

The chain couples TRBV19 to TRBJ1-2; D remains unclear. The V end lost 7 bases, the J end lost 7 bases, and 16 bases lay between the germline ends. In germline, CDR1 is LNHDA, CDR2 SQIVND (reference sequence). This CDR3 region has 13 residues. As DNA, the CDR3 is TGTGCCAGTATTATCAAGCCTGGTGGTGGCTACACCTTC. Its translation is CASIIKPGGGYTF.

The chain employs TRBV28 and TRBJ1-2; D call uncertain. CDR1 and CDR2 from the germline V gene are MDHEN and SYDVKM. CDR3 length: 13 residues. V gave up 2 bases and J gave up 4 bases, with 8 bases separating them. CDR3 in DNA: TGTGCCAGCAGTTTAGGGCCAGGCTATGGCTACACCTTC. It encodes CASSLGPGYGYTF.

The chain carries TRBV25-1 and TRBJ2-7; the match to TRBD1 covers 9 bases. J lost 2 bases, V lost 4 bases, and 9 bases had no gene match. From germline, CDR1 is MGHDK and CDR2 SYGVNS. This CDR3 spans 16 amino acids. CDR3: CASSGSGDRVPYEQYF. CDR3 in DNA: TGTGCCAGCAGTGGGTCCGGGGACAGGGTGCCCTACGAGCAGTACTTC.

This chain uses TRBV19 with TRBJ1-5; TRBD1 agrees at 8 bases. Germline V gives CDR1 LNHDA, CDR2 SQIVND (reference sequence). The CDR3 runs 15 residues. V shed 5 bases and J 6 bases; nucleotides not matched to a gene: 9. CDR3 sequence (DNA): TGTGCCAGTAGTTTCTCCGGGACAGGCGGTCAGCCCCAGCATTTT. It translates to CASSFSGTGGQPQHF.

CDR3 sequence: CATSDPLGGAGATGELFF. The CDR3 region has the DNA TGTGCCACCAGTGACCCACTGGGAGGAGCGGGAGCGACCGGGGAGCTGTTTTTT. The chain is built from TRBV24-1 and TRBJ2-2; 8 positions match TRBD2. V trimming: 4 bases; J trimming: 5 bases; junction bases outside the gene matches: 14. The CDR3 spans 18 residues. CDR1 KGHDR and CDR2 SFDVKD come from the germline V gene.

V usage is TRBV30 and J usage is TRBJ2-5; TRBD2 agrees at 9 bases. The CDR3 covers 20 residues. J lost 4 bases, V lost 0 bases, and 21 bases had no gene match. The germline gives CDR1 GTSNPN, CDR2 SVGIG (reference sequence). The chain's CDR3 is CAWSVGREGPSGIVRETQYF. In DNA, the CDR3 is TGTGCCTGGAGTGTGGGCAGGGAGGGCCCTAGCGGGATCGTACGAGAGACCCAGTACTTC.

The chain combines TRBV6-5 with TRBJ2-3; D uncertain. Germline CDR1 reads MNHEY; CDR2 reads SVGAGI. The germline V and J ends were trimmed by 7 bases and 1 base, with 9 bases remaining between them. This CDR3 spans 13 amino acids. This CDR3 reads CASTRMGTDTQYF. The CDR3 DNA is TGTGCCAGCACTAGAATGGGCACAGATACGCAGTATTTT.

The chain is built from TRBV19 and TRBJ2-1; 8 bases match TRBD2. Germline loops: CDR1 LNHDA, CDR2 SQIVND (reference sequence). J lost 7 bases, V lost 7 bases, and 18 bases had no gene match. This CDR3 region has 17 residues. The CDR3 sequence: CASTTHRAGARLNEQFF. The CDR3 DNA reads TGTGCCAGTACCACACATAGAGCGGGAGCTCGGTTGAATGAGCAGTTCTTC.

The rearrangement uses TRBV4-3 and TRBJ1-6; weak D call: TRBD1 (6 bases). The CDR3 covers 16 residues. Germline V gene sequence: CDR1 LGHNA, CDR2 YSLEER. The V gene lost 4 bases and the J gene lost 7 bases, with 17 bases spanning the gap. The CDR3 bases are TGCGCCAGCAGCCGCGAATTTGGGACACAAAATTCACCCCTCCACTTT. This encodes CASSREFGTQNSPLHF.